This T cell receptor (beta chain) was sequenced during a study of somatic mutations in cytotoxic T cells in rheumatoid arthritis (dated by TCRdb to between 2016 and 2019). With respect to the entire study: Some T-cell populations stained with V beta antibodies were sorted by flow on a FACSAria II or Sony SH800 to nearly 100% purity, with sorted V beta1+ cells additionally subjected to TCRB sequencing. For 60 to 80 rheumatoid arthritis patients and more than 15 healthy controls, TCRB deep sequencing was carried out. Median age was essentially the same in the patient group and the control group. The study asked whether expanded CD8+ T-cell clones in newly diagnosed, untreated rheumatoid arthritis carry somatic mutations, and used TCRB deep sequencing to characterize clonality. Findings and caveats that apply to the study as a whole: Rheumatoid arthritis patients and age-matched healthy controls did not significantly differ in CD8+ T-cell clonality. It was unknown which antigens the expanded CD8+ clones targeted, and their absence from virus-specific databases did not exclude viral specificity. Several identical CD8+ TCRB sequences were found in both blood and synovial fluid, and in about an eighth of the 65 patients the largest CD8+ clone exceeded 20% of CD8+ cells. In patients, CD8+ clonality rose with age (Spearman r ~ 0.49), which was not the case in healthy controls. No adjustment for multiple comparisons was made for the slight TRBV07 underrepresentation in patients.

Remarks on this clone: The specificity of this receptor is unknown. Base qualities are not recorded, but no much larger clone differs from it by a single base.

From V the trimming removes 7 bases and from J it removes 5 bases, while the gene matches leave 6 bases of the junction unaccounted for. In the germline V gene (reference sequence), CDR1 corresponds to MNHEY and CDR2 to SMNVEV. Taken from cysteine to phenylalanine, the CDR3 has 15 residues. Only the CDR3 DNA stays, 45 bases, in frame from base 1. TCRB CDR3 sequencing used the immunoSEQ assay on genomic DNA. In the source study's methods: Analyses were restricted to productive TCRB rearrangements. A clone was defined by a unique TCRB CDR3 sequence, and clonality was computed as a productive clonality index based on Shannon entropy. To calculate repertoire overlap between two samples, the template counts of each clone were considered relative to each sample's total templates. Flow cytometry-measured V-gene usage correlated with V-gene usage from TCRB sequencing, with a Spearman r of about 0.56. TCRdb mirrors the immuneACCESS table, restricted to in-frame sequences. Some clones are absent from its copies; in checked studies, under half trace to an unresolved V gene, and the reason for the others is unknown. The DNA was the basis for D and trimming; V, J and clone size are from that table. The sample includes 25,000 to 30,000 clones, with approximately 73% observed a single time. Clones ranked in the top ten supply 7.5% to 10% of the sample.

Buffy coats from around 20 blood donors served as healthy controls, a group that was 55% female with a median age of roughly 61 years (range about 20-70). Flow cytometry confirmed the purity of CD4+ and CD8+ cells that had been isolated by positive magnetic bead selection on an AutoMACS. Ficoll-Paque PLUS density gradient separation was used to isolate peripheral blood mononuclear cells. Nucleospin Tissue or Tissue XS kits were used to extract DNA from CD4-enriched, CD8-enriched or PBMC samples, and a Qubit 2.0 fluorometer was used for quantification. Specimen: CD8+ T cells sorted from blood. The chain is encoded by TRBV27 joined to TRBJ2-1; TRBD1 agrees with 12 junctional bases. The sequence was collected from a woman younger than 35 in good health. The DNA sequence is TGTGCCAGCACGTCCGGGACAGGGGGCCACAATGAGCAGTTCTTC. Its protein reads: CASTSGTGGHNEQFF.